This T cell receptor (beta chain) was identified during a study of early T cells in non-severe SARS-CoV-2 infection. Across the study: Unpaired chains resulted from sequencing bulk RNA of unsorted whole blood. Points from the study as a whole: The matching step, a VDJdb search, favored anti-spike CD8 responses and missed private and CD4 specificities.

The table lists this clonotype with many counts. Its antigen is unknown. Each single cDNA molecule received a unique molecular identifier. Each CDR3 protein is one row after TCRdb ran MiXCR on the 5' RACE reads. The sample carries approximately 35,000 distinct CDR3 sequences, 5.7% recorded once. The CDR3 length is 14 residues. V dropped 6 bases and J dropped 7; count of bases not matched to a gene: 9. Germline V gene sequence: CDR1 MDHEN, CDR2 SYDVKM. The specimen was whole blood. The rearrangement links TRBV28 to TRBJ2-5, with 9 positions matching TRBD1. The receptor's source is an adult who was a healthcare worker with PCR-confirmed SARS-CoV-2 infection or an uninfected control (not recorded which). The CDR3 DNA reads as TGTGCCAGCAGGCCCCCGGGACAGGGATGGACCCAGTACTTC. This gives the protein CASRPPGQGWTQYF.